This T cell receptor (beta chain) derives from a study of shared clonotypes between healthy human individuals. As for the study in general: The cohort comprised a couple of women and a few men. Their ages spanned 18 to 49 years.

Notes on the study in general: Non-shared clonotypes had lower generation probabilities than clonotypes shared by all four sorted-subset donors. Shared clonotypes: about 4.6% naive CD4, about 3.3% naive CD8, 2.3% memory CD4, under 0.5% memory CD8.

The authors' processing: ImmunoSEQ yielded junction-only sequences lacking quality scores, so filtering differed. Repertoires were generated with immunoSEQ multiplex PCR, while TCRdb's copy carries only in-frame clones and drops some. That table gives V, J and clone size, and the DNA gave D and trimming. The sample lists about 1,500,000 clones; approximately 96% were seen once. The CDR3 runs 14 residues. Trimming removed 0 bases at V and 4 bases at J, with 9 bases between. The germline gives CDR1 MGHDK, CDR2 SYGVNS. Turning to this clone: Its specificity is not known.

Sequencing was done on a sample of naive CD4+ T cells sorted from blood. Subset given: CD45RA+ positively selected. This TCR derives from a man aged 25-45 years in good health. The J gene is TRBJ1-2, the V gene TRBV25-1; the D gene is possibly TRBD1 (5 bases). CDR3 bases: TGTGCCAGCAGTGAATACGGGGACGCCTATGGCTACACCTTC. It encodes CASSEYGDAYGYTF.